This T cell receptor beta chain originates from a study of OX40 agonist ivuxolimab in advanced cancers. Study results and caveats: Dose levels from 0.1 to 3.0 mg/kg saw CD4+ and CD8+ blood T cells expand clonally by week 6. On average, CD8+ T cells showed a greater number of expanded clones than CD4+.

Produced via immunoSEQ multiplex PCR; TCRdb's table is partial and in-frame only. The table lists about 92,000 clones, 70% to 85% of them singletons. With respect to this clone: Its target is not known.

With 0 bases removed from V and 7 bases from J, the gap between germline ends came to 13 bases. The germline V gene encodes CDR1 SGHRS and CDR2 YFSETQ. The CDR3 runs to 15 residues. The chain couples TRBV5-1 to TRBJ1-4; D is unresolved. Sample: CD4+ or CD8+ T cells sorted from blood, taken in a trial of the OX40 agonist ivuxolimab. This sequence was found in an adult with an advanced solid tumor such as melanoma, head and neck, liver or kidney cancer. The CDR3: CASSLAARLGEKLFF. The DNA for the CDR3 is TGCGCCAGCAGCTTGGCTGCCAGGCTGGGTGAAAAACTGTTTTTT.